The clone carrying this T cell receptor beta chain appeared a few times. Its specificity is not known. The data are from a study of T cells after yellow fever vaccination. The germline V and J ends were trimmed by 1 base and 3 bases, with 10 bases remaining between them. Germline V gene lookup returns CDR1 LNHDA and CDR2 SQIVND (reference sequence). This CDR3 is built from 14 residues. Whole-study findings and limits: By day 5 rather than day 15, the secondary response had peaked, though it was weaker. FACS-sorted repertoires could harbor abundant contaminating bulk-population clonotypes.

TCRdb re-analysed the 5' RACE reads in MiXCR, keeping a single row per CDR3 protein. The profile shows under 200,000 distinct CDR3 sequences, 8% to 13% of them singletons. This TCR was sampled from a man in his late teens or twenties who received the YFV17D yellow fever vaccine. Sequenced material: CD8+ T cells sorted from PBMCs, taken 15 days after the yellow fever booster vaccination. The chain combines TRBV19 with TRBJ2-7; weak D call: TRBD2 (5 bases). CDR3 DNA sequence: TGTGCCAGTAGTATAGGGCGGGCTGGCTACGAGCAGTACTTC. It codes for CASSIGRAGYEQYF.